This T cell receptor (beta chain) was observed in a study of blood T cell repertoires in COVID-19. Overall study context: There were acute and convalescent COVID-19 samples, and they came from the United States, Italy and Spain. T cells, B-cell-depleted T cells, or PBMCs provided the cDNA or gDNA that served as material.

As originally analysed: Estimation of nucleated cell counts was performed using reference gene primer amplification. The table came from immunoSEQ multiplex PCR; TCRdb's copy has only in-frame clones and leaves some out. From that table come the V and J calls and clone size; the DNA was used to work out D and trimming. The data hold about 190,000 clones, with 86% observed a single time. Participants came from about two dozen US areas, aged about 18 to 100 years. Looked up from germline, CDR1 is LNHDA and CDR2 is SQIVND (reference sequence). The CDR3 is made up of 14 amino acids. V lost 8 bases to trimming and J lost 4 bases; unmatched junction nucleotides: 8.

The source of this sequence is a woman aged 25-40 years who had recovered from COVID-19. The sequencing sample was made of PBMCs or T cells enriched from blood (not recorded which). V is TRBV19 and J is TRBJ1-5; 7 positions agree with TRBD1. This chain's CDR3 is CASHTGERNQPQHF. DNA of the CDR3: TGTGCCAGTCACACAGGGGAGCGGAATCAGCCCCAGCATTTT.